The 4 T cell receptor beta chains reported below all come from one sample, sequenced in a study of metastatic and nonmetastatic thyroid tumors (TCRdb year 2020). Before undergoing thyroid surgery, none of the patients had been given any kind of treatment. Libraries were made using PCR. Sequencing instrument: Illumina HiSeq 4000. TCRdb handled the public reads itself, with Q25 trimming in fastp and clone calling in MiXCR, and kept productive beta chains. This sample is represented by approximately 21,000 clones; about 30% of them were singletons. The leading ten clones occupy more than 15% of the sample. The sample taken for sequencing was blood. These receptor sequences come from a female donor with papillary thyroid cancer or a benign thyroid nodule (not recorded which). Some clones in this sample may be carry-over from other donors' samples.

This sequence joins TRBV20-1 and TRBJ2-1, with TRBD2 identical over 7 bases. Germline loops: CDR1 DFQATT, CDR2 SNEGSKA (reference sequence). This CDR3 is 13 amino acids long. The CDR3 region is CRTGGSGYNEQFF. The CDR3 nucleotides are TGCAGAACCGGCGGGAGTGGCTACAATGAGCAGTTCTTC.

The chain recombines TRBV28 with TRBJ1-6; D is ambiguous. The V end lost 5 bases, the J end lost 8 bases, and 10 bases lay between the germline ends. Germline assignment: CDR1 MDHEN and CDR2 SYDVKM. The CDR3 covers 13 residues. The CDR3 DNA is TGTGCCAGCAGTCAATACAAGGATTCACCCCTCCACTTT. It encodes CASSQYKDSPLHF.

The DNA of the CDR3 is TGTGCCAGCAGCGTCGACCCAGGGGTCGTTTCCTACGAGCAGTACTTC. As protein: CASSVDPGVVSYEQYF. The chain joins TRBV9 to TRBJ2-7; possibly TRBD1 for D (6 bases). Per germline, CDR1 SGDLS and CDR2 YYNGEE. V lost 2 bases and J lost 1, with 16 bases in between. The CDR3 runs 16 residues.

This clone has a count of ten or more. The chain employs TRBV18 and TRBJ2-2; D not resolved. Germline lookup yields CDR1 KGHSH and CDR2 LQKENI. CDR3 length equals 16 residues. The V and J ends lost 1 base and 1 base respectively, with 10 bases between them. For the CDR3, the DNA is TGTGCCAGCTCACCACGCAGTGGCCAGAACACCGGGGAGCTGTTTTTT. It is translated as CASSPRSGQNTGELFF.